The 13 T cell receptor beta chains presented below share a single source sample, sequenced in a study of OX40 agonist ivuxolimab in advanced cancers. The assay was immunoSEQ multiplex PCR, and TCRdb's table has in-frame clones only and misses some. Among around 64,000 clones listed, approximately 90% were seen once. Sequenced here: CD4+ or CD8+ T cells sorted from blood, sampled in a trial of the OX40 agonist ivuxolimab. These receptors were taken from an adult with an advanced solid tumor such as melanoma, head and neck, liver or kidney cancer.

The chain links TRBV4-3 to TRBJ2-3; TRBD2 matches 10 bases. The CDR3 loop spans 16 amino acids. The V segment lost 0 bases and the J segment 5 bases; nucleotides outside the gene matches: 5. Germline V gene data show CDR1 as LGHNA and CDR2 as YSLEER. The DNA of the CDR3 is TGCGCCAGCAGCCAAGAGGCTAGCGGGAGTCAAGATACGCAGTATTTT. This translates into CASSQEASGSQDTQYF.

The chain links TRBV28 to TRBJ1-3; D not certain. CDR3 size: 15 residues. Germline loops: CDR1 MDHEN, CDR2 SYDVKM. Trimming shortened V by 7 bases and J by 0 bases, and 13 bases separated the two germline ends. DNA for the CDR3: TGTGCCAGCACTCCGAACGATAGCTCTGGAAACACCATATATTTT. Amino acids: CASTPNDSSGNTIYF.

This chain links TRBV25-1 with TRBJ2-7; a weak D match, TRBD2 (6 bases). V was pared by 8 bases and J by 4 bases, with 6 bases between. Germline-derived CDR1 and CDR2 are MGHDK and SYGVNS. The CDR3 totals 10 residues. The CDR3, as DNA: TGTGCCAGCGGGGGGTACGAGCAGTACTTC. Its protein product is CASGGYEQYF.

This chain uses TRBV15 with TRBJ1-2; D not certain. CDR3 size: 13 residues. CDR1 is LNHNV, CDR2 YYDKDF, per germline (reference sequence). V was trimmed by 5 bases and J by 5 bases, leaving 12 bases between them. The CDR3 spells CATSSREDYGYTF. In DNA form, the CDR3 reads TGTGCCACCAGCTCGAGGGAAGATTATGGCTACACCTTC.

This sequence joins TRBV6-1 and TRBJ2-3; 7 bases agree with TRBD2. V was clipped by 8 bases and J by 5 bases; unmatched bases: 7. CDR1 and CDR2 (germline): MNHNS, SASEGT. The CDR3 covers 13 residues. The DNA for the CDR3 is TGTGCCAGCGGGAGGGCTGTGGGAGATACGCAGTATTTT. This codes for CASGRAVGDTQYF.

The chain combines TRBV9 with TRBJ2-5, with no clear D. This CDR3 comprises 15 residues. Trimming left V 0 bases short and J 4 bases short, with 13 bases between. CDR1 is SGDLS and CDR2 is YYNGEE in the germline V gene. The CDR3 DNA reads as TGTGCCAGCAGCGTAGTTTCTGGCCCCGGAGAGACCCAGTACTTC. Translation gives CASSVVSGPGETQYF.

V gene TRBV4-3 combines with J gene TRBJ2-3, with 13 bases identical to TRBD2. V shed 3 bases, J shed 2 bases, and the junction held 2 bases outside the gene matches. CDR1 LGHNA and CDR2 YSLEER come from the germline V gene. CDR3 length: 16 residues. CDR3 bases: TGCGCCAGCAGCCAGGGACTAGCGGGACCCACAGATACGCAGTATTTT. Protein sequence: CASSQGLAGPTDTQYF.

The chain carries TRBV7-8 and TRBJ2-5, with D unresolved. The J call may be faulty, since TRBJ2-7 better matches the DNA end. There are 12 residues in the CDR3. Germline V CDR1 and CDR2: SGHVS, FQNEAQ. In nucleotides, the CDR3 is TGTGCCAGCAGCTTAGGCGCGGTCGAGCAGTACTTC. This codes for CASSLGAVEQYF.

The V gene is TRBV5-6, the J gene TRBJ2-1; D remains ambiguous. The ends were cut back, 0 bases at V and 10 bases at J, with 8 bases in the middle. CDR3 size: 12 residues. Per the germline V gene, CDR1 is SGHDT and CDR2 is YYEEEE. The CDR3 DNA reads as TGTGCCAGCAGCTTGGCATTTTACGAGCAGTTCTTC. Amino acids: CASSLAFYEQFF.

The chain uses TRBV20-1 and TRBJ1-1; unclear D gene. The CDR3 has 11 amino acids. Trimming pared 0 bases from V and 7 bases from J, leaving 6 bases between. Germline V lookup: CDR1 DFQATT, CDR2 SNEGSKA (reference sequence). DNA of the CDR3: TGCAGTGCTAGAGATGTGAATGAAGCTTTCTTT. Protein: CSARDVNEAFF.

The chain combines TRBV4-1 with TRBJ1-5; D is unclear. Deletions cut 1 base from V and 6 bases from J, with 13 bases between. Germline V gene sequence: CDR1 MGHRA, CDR2 YSYEKL. This CDR3 comprises 15 residues. CDR3 nucleotide sequence: TGCGCCAGCAGCCAAGTAGGAGGGATGCGTCAGCCCCAGCATTTT. Protein sequence: CASSQVGGMRQPQHF.

The CDR3 DNA is TGTGCCAGTAGTACCCGGGGGGGGGTCACTGAAGCTTTCTTT. Residues: CASSTRGGVTEAFF. The chain recombines TRBV19 with TRBJ1-1, with TRBD1 as a possible D gene (5 bases). The germline V gene has CDR1 LNHDA and CDR2 SQIVND (reference sequence). V was trimmed by 4 bases and J by 4 bases, leaving 13 bases between them. The length of the CDR3 is 14 residues. The full variable domain, its missing parts supplied by reference TRBV19 and TRBJ1-1, is DGGITQSPKYLFRKEGQNVTLSCEQNLNHDAMYWYRQDPGQGLRLIYYSQIVNDFQKGDIAEGYSVSREKKESFPLTVTSAQKNPTAFYLCASSTRGGVTEAFFGQGTRLTVV.

The rearrangement joins TRBV5-8 to TRBJ2-7, with 9 bases matching TRBD1. Germline loops: CDR1 SGHTS, CDR2 YDEGEE. The CDR3 spans 16 residues. Germline trimming cut 4 bases from V and 5 bases from J; bases unmatched to any gene: 13. For the CDR3, the DNA is TGTGCCAGCAGCGCCGGTGTGGGACAGGGTGACCACGAGCAGTACTTC. Translated, it gives CASSAGVGQGDHEQYF.